This passage covers 9 T cell receptor beta chains from one sample sequenced in a study of neurological immune-mediated disorders. TCRdb itself ran the 5' RACE reads through MiXCR, one entry per CDR3 protein. Of some 77,000 distinct CDR3 sequences listed, about 9% are singletons. Material: PBMCs. Receptor source: a man aged 45-60 years in good health.

This clonotype was observed many times. The chain recombines TRBV10-3 with TRBJ2-5; 7 bases fit TRBD2. CDR1 ENHRY and CDR2 SYGVKD come from the germline V gene. Trimming cost V 3 bases and J 1 base; bases outside gene matches: 5. This CDR3 has 15 residues. The CDR3 nucleotides read TGTGCCATCAGTGACTCGCGGGGGACCCAAGAGACCCAGTACTTC. This codes for CAISDSRGTQETQYF.

In this sample, this clonotype turned up a few times. V usage is TRBV6-5 and J usage is TRBJ2-1, with 10 positions matching TRBD1. Germline lookup yields CDR1 MNHEY and CDR2 SVGAGI. V shed 4 bases, J shed 6 bases, and the junction held 9 bases outside the gene matches. The length of the CDR3 is 16 residues. CDR3 in amino acids: CASSSIGTGVSNEQFF. In DNA form, the CDR3 reads TGTGCCAGCAGTTCAATCGGGACAGGGGTTAGCAATGAGCAGTTCTTC.

This clonotype was detected many times. This rearrangement joins TRBV20-1 to TRBJ2-7; D gene uncertain. Germline loops: CDR1 DFQATT, CDR2 SNEGSKA (reference sequence). The CDR3 sequence is 11 residues long. The V end was cut by 5 bases, the J end by 5 bases, with 10 bases between. CDR3 residues: CSASRADEQYF. In DNA, the CDR3 is TGCAGTGCTTCTCGGGCGGACGAGCAGTACTTC.

This clonotype was recorded at least ten times. The chain couples TRBV9 to TRBJ2-3; 8 nucleotides agree with TRBD2. CDR3 size: 16 residues. CDR1 and CDR2 from the germline V gene are SGDLS and YYNGEE. Unmatched junction bases numbered 13, after V lost 4 bases and J lost 6 bases. CDR3 protein: CASSTTIAGPPDTQYF. In DNA form, the CDR3 reads TGTGCCAGCAGCACCACCATAGCGGGGCCGCCTGATACGCAGTATTTT.

Many counts were recorded for this clonotype. This sequence joins TRBV20-1 and TRBJ2-4; TRBD1 might be the D (5 bases). The CDR3 has 15 residues. Germline loops: CDR1 DFQATT, CDR2 SNEGSKA (reference sequence). Trimming removed 3 bases from V and 0 bases from J, with 12 bases in between. This CDR3 reads CSAREQVLAKNIQYF. As DNA, the CDR3 is TGCAGTGCTAGGGAACAGGTCCTAGCCAAAAACATTCAGTACTTC.

This clonotype has at least ten counts. The rearrangement uses TRBV12-3 or TRBV12-4 and TRBJ2-2; no reliable D call. The V end was cut by 7 bases, the J end by 0 bases, with 15 bases between. This CDR3 has 16 residues. The CDR3 region is CASTLNPPSNTGELFF. For the CDR3, the DNA is TGTGCCAGCACCTTAAACCCTCCTTCGAACACCGGGGAGCTGTTTTTT.

This clonotype was seen ten or more times. The rearrangement joins TRBV2 to TRBJ1-1; 9 bases align to TRBD1. CDR3 size: 14 residues. J gave up 1 base and V 3 bases, and 0 bases lay outside the gene matches. Germline-derived CDR1 and CDR2 are SNHLY and FYNNEI. CDR3: CASSEGQGNTEAFF. In nucleotides, the CDR3 is TGTGCCAGCAGTGAGGGACAGGGGAACACTGAAGCTTTCTTT.

This chain uses TRBV5-1 with TRBJ2-2; the D gene is possibly TRBD1 (6 bases). Trimming shortened V by 6 bases and J by 1 base, and 13 bases separated the two germline ends. The CDR3 has 15 amino acids. Germline CDR1 and CDR2: SGHRS and YFSETQ. The CDR3 DNA reads as TGCGCCAGCAATATTGGACAGCAGAACACCGGGGAGCTGTTTTTT. Translation: CASNIGQQNTGELFF. The whole variable domain, filled in from reference TRBV5-1 and TRBJ2-2, reads KAGVTQTPRYLIKTRGQQVTLSCSPISGHRSVSWYQQTPGQGLQFLFEYFSETQRNKGNFPGRFSGRQFSNSRSEMNVSTLELGDSALYLCASNIGQQNTGELFFGEGSRLTVL.

This clonotype was seen many times. The chain has TRBV5-1 and TRBJ2-7; D is possibly TRBD1 or TRBD2 (5 bases each). CDR1 and CDR2 (germline): SGHRS, YFSETQ. The V gene lost 5 bases and the J gene lost 1 base, with 7 bases spanning the gap. The CDR3 spans 12 residues. The DNA for the CDR3 is TGCGCCAGCAGGGGGGATTCCTACGAGCAGTACTTC. This sequence encodes CASRGDSYEQYF.